This T cell receptor beta chain is from a study of blood T cells in healthy people across ages. The authors ran a second PCR of roughly 6 to 12 cycles using a sample-barcoded 5' primer and a J-beta primer mix. Using its own MiXCR run on the 5' RACE reads, TCRdb lists one record per CDR3 protein. The sample holds approximately 320,000 distinct CDR3 sequences, 25% to 30% seen once. This clonotype turned up a few times. One end of the junction fails to match germline, which may point to a read error. The CDR3 has 8 amino acids. Per the germline V gene, CDR1 is DFQATT and CDR2 is SNEGSKA (reference sequence).

Sequenced material: blood. The chain links TRBV20-1 to TRBJ2-1, with D perhaps TRBD2 (5 bases). The TCR sequence derives from a woman aged 65 to 85 in good health. The CDR3 coding sequence is TGCAGTGTTGGCGAGCGGTACTTC. This translates into CSVGERYF.